The source of this T cell receptor beta chain is a study of CD8 T cells in Susac syndrome. From blood CD8+ and CD4+ T cells, the TCR beta chain was sequenced. With random hexamers, roughly 0.5 to 1 ug RNA was reverse transcribed. In TCRdb, the immunoSEQ multiplex PCR reads were re-called with MiXCR into one record per CDR3 protein. The sample contains hundreds of thousands of distinct CDR3 sequences, less than 95% of which appear only once. CDR1 and CDR2 from the germline V gene are GTSNPN and SVGIG (reference sequence). This CDR3 has 12 residues. Unmatched junction bases numbered 4, after V lost 5 bases and J lost 3 bases.

This sequence was found in a human donor with Susac syndrome. The chain couples TRBV30 to TRBJ2-7, with 7 bases lining up with TRBD1. Sequencing was performed on CD4+ T cells from PBMCs. The DNA of the CDR3 is TGTGCCTGGGACAGGGTGGACTACGAGCAGTACTTC. Translating gives CAWDRVDYEQYF.